The sequence of this T cell receptor (beta chain) was determined in a study of a mutant IDH1 vaccine in newly diagnosed glioma. Time point denoted: week 23, last vaccination. Doses of 300 ug of mutant IDH1 20-mer peptide were given with topical imiquimod. Germline CDR1 and CDR2: MNHEY and SVGAGI. This CDR3 comprises 15 residues. J gave up 3 bases and V 6 bases, and 8 bases lay outside the gene matches. Assay used: immunoSEQ multiplex PCR; TCRdb lists only in-frame clones, some missing. Of around 30,000 clones listed, roughly 90% are singletons. A remark on this clone: Its antigen is unknown.

Source: PBMCs, taken from a glioma patient whose treatment included an IDH1 peptide vaccine. This clonotype was sampled from a man aged 35-49 years with glioma. The chain joins TRBV6-5 to TRBJ1-5, with 7 bases aligning to TRBD1. The CDR3 nucleotides read TGTGCCAGCAGCCCTACAGGGGCCTACAATCAGCCCCAGCATTTT. Encoded protein: CASSPTGAYNQPQHF.